The T cell receptor (beta chain) under discussion was sequenced for a study of molecular identifiers for immune sequencing clone quantification. The CDR3 totals 13 residues. Germline V CDR1 and CDR2: SEHNR, FQNEAQ (reference sequence). Study-level points and caveats: Clones that had above 20 RNA copies took up over 99% of effector molecules but under 1% in naive cells.

This clonotype was picked up a small number of times. Its specificity is unknown. A read error may account for a junction end that differs from germline. As previously described, bulk TCR libraries were made using listed TCR primers. Using its own MiXCR run on the PCR reads, TCRdb lists one record per CDR3 protein. Found here are tens of thousands of distinct CDR3 sequences, around 20% of them singletons; the top ten hold about 0.85%. The gene calls are TRBV7-9 and TRBJ2-3; possibly TRBD2 for D (5 bases). The material sequenced was naive CD8+ T cells from blood, with Jurkat cell RNA spiked in. As for subset: FACS-sorted CD8+CD4-CCR7+CD45RA+ naive T cells. The clonotype comes from a human donor in good health. Some libraries in this study had Jurkat cell RNA spiked in. Here the CDR3 DNA reads TGTGTCAGCAGGTCTTCTAGCACAGATATGCAGTATTTT. As protein: CVSRSSSTDMQYF.